This entry features one T cell receptor beta chain sequence. Its antigen remains unknown. TCRdb keeps only in-frame clones here, not all; method: immunoSEQ multiplex PCR. The data hold about 1 million clones, with 70% to 80% observed a single time. The source of the sample is a study of shared clonotypes between healthy human individuals. Study-level points and caveats: A handful of donors showed sharing of approximately 5% of naive CD4 clonotypes. In having few donors, the study represented limited genetic and exposure-history diversity.

The CDR3 loop spans 18 amino acids. J gave up 4 bases and V 2 bases, and 12 bases lay outside the gene matches. Germline-derived CDR1 and CDR2 are SGHVS and FNYEAQ. The sequence was collected from a man aged 18 to 30 in good health. The rearrangement joins TRBV7-6 to TRBJ2-5, with TRBD2 identical over 11 bases. Specimen: memory CD4+ T cells sorted from blood. Sample subset: CD45RA-negative fraction. The CDR3 nucleotides read TGTGCCAGCAGCTTATCGGCTAGCGGGGGGTCGGTTAGAGAGACCCAGTACTTC. Translation gives CASSLSASGGSVRETQYF.